The 2 T cell receptor beta chains below all came from one sample that was sequenced in a study of blood T cell repertoires in COVID-19. Clones were sequenced by immunoSEQ multiplex PCR, and TCRdb holds only the in-frame ones, with some missing. The sample shows about 140,000 clones, 85% to 90% of them seen only once. The sample taken for sequencing was peripheral blood. These receptors came from a human donor in a cohort sampled during active COVID-19.

The chain joins TRBV28 to TRBJ2-5; 7 bases map to TRBD2. This CDR3 has 17 amino acids. CDR1 is MDHEN, CDR2 SYDVKM, per germline. V lost 4 bases, J lost 3 bases, and 14 bases stayed unmatched. The CDR3 sequence is CASSSPLGGGPEETQYF. The CDR3 nucleotides are TGTGCCAGCAGTTCCCCTTTGGGGGGGGGACCCGAAGAGACCCAGTACTTC.

This chain uses TRBV6-5 with TRBJ1-2; the D gene is possibly TRBD1 (5 bases). V gave up 8 bases and J gave up 8 bases, with 12 bases separating them. This CDR3 spans 11 amino acids. Germline V gene lookup returns CDR1 MNHEY and CDR2 SVGAGI. Here the CDR3 reads CASGPGWGYTF. The CDR3 bases are TGTGCCAGCGGTCCAGGGTGGGGCTACACCTTC.